The text below deals with one TCR beta chain. Sequencing used immunoSEQ multiplex PCR; TCRdb keeps in-frame clones, though not all of them. The table has 90,000 or so clones, around 86% seen once. The sample is drawn from a study of control samples from healthy donors and cancer patients. The germline V gene encodes CDR1 LNHDA and CDR2 SQIVND (reference sequence). Trimming cost V 7 bases and J 0 bases, with 9 bases left between them. This CDR3 comprises 13 residues. Source material: blood. The clonotype comes from a woman in her forties or fifties in good health. The gene calls are TRBV19 and TRBJ1-1; D ambiguous. DNA of the CDR3: TGTGCCAGTATTGGACCTATGAACACTGAAGCTTTCTTT. It codes for CASIGPMNTEAFF.